These 5 T cell receptor beta chains originate from one sample sequenced in a study of blood T cell repertoires in COVID-19. Sequencing used immunoSEQ multiplex PCR; TCRdb keeps in-frame clones, though not all of them. The data hold about 99,000 clones, with approximately 85% observed a single time. Material: peripheral blood. These receptors came from a woman at least 80 years old with active or convalescent COVID-19.

The CDR3 DNA is TGTGCCAGCAGCCGGGACTCCAACTACAATGAGCAGTTCTTC. Residues: CASSRDSNYNEQFF. The chain has TRBV11-3 and TRBJ2-1; tentative D call: TRBD2 (6 bases). The ends were cut back, 5 bases at V and 3 bases at J, with 11 bases in the middle. Germline CDR1 is SGHNT and CDR2 is YENEEA. The CDR3 spans 14 residues.

The chain joins TRBV19 to TRBJ1-1; TRBD1 might be the D (5 bases). V lost 6 bases and J lost 4, with 12 bases in between. The germline V gene encodes CDR1 LNHDA and CDR2 SQIVND (reference sequence). The CDR3 extends over 13 amino acids. The DNA of the CDR3 is TGTGCCAGTAGGGAATTCAGGGTCACTGAAGCTTTCTTT. Protein product: CASREFRVTEAFF.

The rearrangement joins TRBV27 to TRBJ2-1, with D maybe TRBD1 (6 bases). Germline V gene lookup returns CDR1 MNHEY and CDR2 SMNVEV (reference sequence). The CDR3 consists of 14 residues. V was pared by 5 bases and J by 4 bases, with 12 bases between. The CDR3 reads CASSPRTVYNEQFF. CDR3 sequence (DNA): TGTGCCAGCAGTCCCCGGACAGTTTACAATGAGCAGTTCTTC.

The chain couples TRBV6-5 to TRBJ2-3; 9 bases line up with TRBD2. Germline V gives CDR1 MNHEY, CDR2 SVGAGI. After removal of 2 bases from V and 0 bases from J, the junction contained 3 bases not matched to a gene. CDR3 length: 16 residues. CDR3 nucleotides: TGTGCCAGCAGTTACCGCGGACTAGCGAGCACAGATACGCAGTATTTT. The encoded protein is CASSYRGLASTDTQYF.

This clone was seen only a few times. V gene TRBV7-2 combines with J gene TRBJ2-2; D may be TRBD1 (5 bases). The CDR3 covers 15 residues. Germline lookup yields CDR1 SGHTA and CDR2 FQGNSA. Trimming cost V 5 bases and J 6 bases, with 16 bases left between them. In DNA form, the CDR3 reads TGTGCCAGCAGCCCCATGACAGCATTACCCGGGGAGCTGTTTTTT. Amino acid sequence: CASSPMTALPGELFF.